These T cell receptor beta chains were read from a single sample in a study of blood T cell repertoires in COVID-19. TCRdb keeps only in-frame clones here, not all; method: immunoSEQ multiplex PCR. The sample contains tens of thousands of clones, about 82% of which appear only once. The sequenced sample was peripheral blood. Source of these receptors: a human donor in a cohort sampled during active COVID-19. Each CDR3 is given with its conserved first and last residue.

v_gene	CDR3aa
TRBV5-1	CASSPTGPNQEKLFF
TRBV2	CASNGGSGRVNEQFF
TRBV11-3	CASSLNPAADTQYF
TRBV30	CAWSVSGAGELFF
TRBV27	CASSPLGSGRDKNIQYF
TRBV5-4	CASSLTSGSWYEQFF
TRBV2	CATETYEQYF
TRBV11-2	CASSADRANYSPLHF
TRBV29-1	CSVEEPGIHYEQYF
TRBV28	CASSLSGLAGGFYEQYF
TRBV7-9	CASSFKGEEKLFF
TRBV6-1	CASSEALRTGGLSTEAFF
TRBV6-5	CASRPGVQETQYF
TRBV2	CASRTQVGGQETQYF
TRBV27	CASSLQGRTDTQYF
TRBV5-1	CASSQGGQGGEQYF
TRBV5-1	CASSPVGGTNEKLFF
TRBV2	CASSEQGASNTEAFF
TRBV11-2	CASSPRLAGVSDTQYF
TRBV7-2	CASSRLITAGMNTEAFF
TRBV18	CASSRLDTYEQYF
TRBV19	CASSLRGDQPQHF
TRBV4-3	CASSLDRGFETQYF
TRBV5-4	CASSLAGNYGYTF
TRBV27	CASSLEGQGNQPQHF
TRBV14	CASSRRTGGMNTEAFF
TRBV5-1	CASSPGSVNEQFF
TRBV6-5	CASSLPTIGTGELFF
TRBV19	CASTGTGSSYNSPLHF
TRBV12-1	CASSTHPPTDTQYF
TRBV15	CATSREREPTDTQYF
TRBV7-2	CASSLGGGETEAFF
TRBV2	CASRTRTAPGEQFF
TRBV19	CASRKRGGSDTQYF
TRBV19	CASSTDRGAYEQYF
TRBV5-8	CASTNHRGSGETQYF
TRBV5-1	CASREGSGTVYEQYF
TRBV7-2	CASSLNAGQSSYNEQFF
TRBV15	CATSRGLDNQPQHF
TRBV19	CASSMRAEAKLFF
TRBV19	CASSSTGETGNQPQHF
TRBV7-9	CASSLGQGAGNTIYF
TRBV19	CASSPKTGGSGANVLTF
TRBV7-2	CASSYVPRRSYNSPLHF
TRBV2	CASIDRGLGTQYF
TRBV29-1	CSVQGQGSSEQYF
TRBV6-2/TRBV6-3	CASSGTGSLETQYF
TRBV27	CASRRDRDNQPQHF
TRBV6-5	CASSYPPGQRNTEAFF
TRBV18	CASSPLRTGDEGYTF
TRBV7-2	CASSLDGFRAYEQYF
TRBV7-9	CASSLEAGYSTGELFF
TRBV5-5	CASSWGGQGYGYTF
TRBV5-1	CASSFSPGELYNEQFF